This note documents a single T cell receptor beta chain sequence. This receptor's antigen is unknown. It has no much larger one-base neighbor in the sample; base qualities were not kept. CDR1 MGHRA and CDR2 YSYEKL are derived from the germline V gene. Measured from the cysteine to the phenylalanine, the CDR3 is 15 residues long. Only the CDR3 region is kept as DNA, spanning 45 bases read in frame from base 1. V loses 6 bases, J loses 0 bases, and the germline ends lie 11 bases apart. The record originates from a study of Ad26.COV2.S vaccination and SARS-CoV-2 variants (dated by TCRdb to the early 2020s). For the study in its entirety: Vaccine-arm donors were drawn from COV1001, a multicentre, randomized, double-blind, placebo-controlled phase I-IIa trial of Ad26.COV2.S in healthy adults. Ad26.COV2.S was administered intramuscularly at 5 x 10^10 or 1 x 10^11 viral particles, either as a single shot or as two shots given 56 days apart. TCRbeta repertoire sequencing served as the tool for gauging how specific and how broad the SARS-CoV-2-reactive T cell receptors were following Ad26.COV2.S vaccination. The TCR-sequenced set comprised roughly 30 samples: about 19 Ad26.COV2.S vaccine recipients, 5 placebo recipients and 8 SARS-CoV-2 convalescent individuals. Trial participants were randomized into five groups of five: low-dose or high-dose Ad26.COV2.S given once or twice, or placebo on both occasions. Investigators did not know the trial group allocation while performing experiments and assessing outcomes.

The treatment or condition label, as the study defines it: some 20 received Ad26.COV2.S at low or high dose, single or two shots; roughly five received placebo; per-sample allocation not given. For vaccine and placebo recipients, repertoires were sequenced using samples collected on day 63 after the first injection. Cohort 1b enrolled 25 to 30 adults aged 18-55 years at a single site in Boston, USA, between 29 July and 7 August 2020. Ad26.COV2.S consisted of a replication-incompetent adenovirus type 26 vector by which a prefusion-stabilized SARS-CoV-2 spike protein from the original Wuhan strain was expressed. What the study reported, not specific to this receptor: The study was not powered to compare responses between vaccine doses or regimens. Non-spike TCR breadth was comparable between vaccine and placebo recipients, consistent with the vaccine containing only spike. According to the authors, total T cell responses may have been underestimated by the TCR breadth and depth analyses. Substantial breadth of spike-specific CD8+ and CD4+ T cell responses was reported after vaccination. Ad26.COV2.S recipients had higher spike-specific TCR breadth than placebo recipients (P = 0.0014).

TCRbeta CDR3 regions were sequenced with the immunoSEQ Assay. After extraction, genomic DNA underwent amplification by bias-controlled multiplex PCR, followed by high-throughput sequencing. The paper's processing steps were these. Collapsing and filtering of sequences were performed to quantify the absolute abundance of each unique TCRbeta CDR3 region. T cell fraction was estimated by normalization of TCRbeta template counts to usable DNA, with usable DNA being measured through amplification of reference genes present in all nucleated cells. Repertoire TCRs were annotated as SARS-CoV-2-specific when V gene, CDR3 amino acid sequence and J gene were exactly matched to a known reactive TCR set. The reference SARS-CoV-2 TCR set came from MIRA and was filtered for enrichment in COVID-19-positive ImmuneCODE repertoires, removing public or cross-reactive TCRs. Based on the MIRA antigens, annotated TCRs were further analysed at the level of specific ORF or position within ORF. Breadth was defined as the number of annotated unique rearrangements divided by the total number of unique productive rearrangements, and depth was defined as the summed frequency of the annotated unique rearrangements. TCR breadth was compared between groups using two-sided Wilcoxon rank-sum tests. This is the immuneACCESS table as TCRdb keeps it, with only in-frame sequences that have V and J called. A part of the clones is gone; compared with another copy, unresolved V genes explain less than half, and the rest is unexplained. That table gives V, J and clone size, and the DNA gave D and trimming. In all, the sample holds a few hundred thousand clones, and roughly 84% of those were seen once. About 3.5% of the sample is held by the ten biggest clonotypes.

Material: peripheral blood, obtained in a trial of Ad26.COV2.S vaccine versus placebo. The TCR sequence derives from a person between 18 and 65 years old who received the Ad26.COV2.S COVID-19 vaccine or a placebo. This sequence uses TRBV4-1 and TRBJ2-2; tentative D gene TRBD1, with 5 bases matching. The sequenced DNA is TGCGCCAGCAGTCATGACAGTTCGAACACCGGGGAGCTGTTTTTT. Its coded protein is CASSHDSSNTGELFF.